Shown below are 28 T cell receptor beta chains from a single sample sequenced in a study of shared T cell receptors in the human thymus. Method: immunoSEQ multiplex PCR; TCRdb's copy keeps in-frame clones and lacks some. Here the sample spans 630,000 or so clones, more than 70% being singletons. The sample was also linked to a second study, of human thymus T cells.

The sample consisted of thymocytes. These TCRs come from a boy under two years old with a congenital heart defect.

CDR3 bases: TGTGCCAGCAGACACCGGGACACCAAAACCCTCCACTTT. Amino acids: CASRHRDTKTLHF. The chain has TRBV6-5 and TRBJ1-6, with D tentatively TRBD1 (6 bases). CDR1 is MNHEY and CDR2 is SVGAGI in the germline V gene. The CDR3 has 13 residues. Trimming pared 6 bases from V and 14 bases from J, leaving 17 bases between.

This clone was observed a single time. The rearrangement joins TRBV2 to TRBJ1-2, with TRBD1 matching over 10 bases. V gave up 10 bases and J gave up 2 bases; unmatched junction bases: 13. The CDR3 spans 16 residues. CDR1 and CDR2 (germline): SNHLY, FYNNEI. Here the CDR3 DNA reads TGTGCCAACCACAGACAGGGGGCAGGGGCAAACTATGGCTACACCTTC. It codes for CANHRQGAGANYGYTF. The complete variable domain, with remaining parts taken from reference TRBV2 and TRBJ1-2, reads EPEVTQTPSHQVTQMGQEVILRCVPISNHLYFYWYRQILGQKVEFLVSFYNNEISEKSEIFDDQFSVERPDGSNFTLKIRSTKLEDSAMYFCANHRQGAGANYGYTFGSGTRLTVV.

This chain joins TRBV5-4 and TRBJ1-2, with D possibly being TRBD1 (6 bases). The CDR3 runs 14 residues. The germline V and J ends were trimmed by 1 base and 4 bases, with 11 bases remaining between them. Germline loops: CDR1 SGHNT, CDR2 YYREEE (reference sequence). DNA of the CDR3: TGTGCCAGCAGCTTGATGCAGGGGCTCTATGGCTACACCTTC. Translating it yields CASSLMQGLYGYTF. The complete variable domain, with remaining parts taken from reference TRBV5-4 and TRBJ1-2, reads ETGVTQSPTHLIKTRGQQVTLRCSSQSGHNTVSWYQQALGQGPQFIFQYYREEENGRGNFPPRFSGLQFPNYSSELNVNALELDDSALYLCASSLMQGLYGYTFGSGTRLTVV.

The sample holds one count of this clone. This chain links TRBV30 with TRBJ2-1; D remains unclear. Trimming pared 4 bases from V and 0 bases from J, leaving 10 bases between. The CDR3 consists of 14 residues. The germline gives CDR1 GTSNPN, CDR2 SVGIG (reference sequence). CDR3 nucleotides: TGTGCCTGGATATGGCTCGACTCCTACAATGAGCAGTTCTTC. Amino acid sequence: CAWIWLDSYNEQFF.

The chain recombines TRBV5-1 with TRBJ2-6, with 9 bases fitting TRBD2. The V and J ends lost 4 bases and 0 bases, in that order; junction bases with no gene match: 5. The CDR3 covers 17 residues. CDR1 and CDR2 (germline): SGHRS, YFSETQ. Here the CDR3 reads CASSRRGGNSGANVLTF. DNA of the CDR3: TGCGCCAGCAGCAGGCGGGGGGGTAACTCTGGGGCCAACGTCCTGACTTTC.

The rearrangement links TRBV7-3 to TRBJ2-1, with D perhaps matching TRBD2 (5 bases). This CDR3 spans 16 amino acids. V gave up 1 base and J gave up 10 bases, with 20 bases separating them. Looked up from germline, CDR1 is SGHTA and CDR2 is FQGTGA. CDR3 amino acids: CASSLRVRGSQGEQFF. The CDR3 bases are TGTGCCAGCAGCTTAAGGGTACGGGGATCCCAAGGGGAGCAGTTCTTC.

The rearrangement joins TRBV27 to TRBJ1-6, with D perhaps matching TRBD1 (6 bases). CDR3 size: 14 residues. The V and J ends lost 6 bases and 7 bases respectively, with 13 bases between them. CDR1 MNHEY and CDR2 SMNVEV come from the germline V gene (reference sequence). The CDR3 loop reads CASSYRVWNSPLHF. CDR3 sequence (DNA): TGTGCCAGCAGCTACAGGGTTTGGAATTCACCCCTCCACTTT.

V and J are TRBV4-1 and TRBJ2-3, with D possibly being TRBD2 (5 bases). The CDR3 length is 14 residues. V dropped 1 base and J dropped 4 bases, with 9 bases sitting between them. Germline CDR1 reads MGHRA; CDR2 reads YSYEKL. The CDR3 sequence is CASSQALAPDTQYF. In nucleotides, the CDR3 is TGCGCCAGCAGCCAAGCCTTAGCGCCAGATACGCAGTATTTT.

This sequence joins TRBV4-3 and TRBJ1-3; D remains ambiguous. The germline V gene encodes CDR1 LGHNA and CDR2 YSLEER. Between the trimmed V and J ends, which lost 2 bases and 0 bases, there was a span of 5 bases. The CDR3 length is 14 residues. The CDR3 protein is CASSQFLSGNTIYF. The CDR3 DNA follows: TGCGCCAGCAGCCAATTTCTCTCTGGAAACACCATATATTTT.

The V gene is TRBV28, the J gene TRBJ1-4; TRBD1 might be the D (6 bases). CDR3 length: 14 amino acids. V was pared by 7 bases and J by 8 bases, with 17 bases between. Germline V gene data show CDR1 as MDHEN and CDR2 as SYDVKM. The CDR3 spells CASKPDRPGEKLFF. The CDR3 coding sequence is TGTGCCAGCAAACCTGACAGGCCGGGGGAAAAACTGTTTTTT.

The V and J genes are TRBV4-1 and TRBJ1-5, with 8 bases lining up with TRBD1. This CDR3 comprises 17 residues. Per the germline V gene, CDR1 is MGHRA and CDR2 is YSYEKL. Losses at the gene ends were 1 base for V and 3 bases for J; bases not matched to a gene: 8. CDR3 sequence (DNA): TGCGCCAGCAGCCAAGCCGGGACAGGAGCCTTCAATCAGCCCCAGCATTTT. Translating gives CASSQAGTGAFNQPQHF.

The chain has TRBV27 and TRBJ2-7, with 9 nucleotides matching TRBD2. Unmatched junction bases numbered 8, after V lost 5 bases and J lost 0 bases. Germline V gives CDR1 MNHEY, CDR2 SMNVEV (reference sequence). The CDR3 is 16 amino acids. This CDR3 is CASSPLAGTSSYEQYF. For the CDR3, the DNA is TGTGCCAGCAGTCCTCTAGCGGGGACTAGCTCCTACGAGCAGTACTTC.

The chain couples TRBV20-1 to TRBJ2-3, with D uncertain. Trimming shortened V by 3 bases and J by 4 bases, and 5 bases separated the two germline ends. The germline V gene has CDR1 DFQATT and CDR2 SNEGSKA (reference sequence). This CDR3 is built from 11 residues. The DNA for the CDR3 is TGCAGTGCTAGGAGTCCAGATACGCAGTATTTT. Protein product: CSARSPDTQYF.

CDR3 in amino acids: CATGGEAYGGYTF. DNA of the CDR3: TGTGCTACCGGAGGGGAGGCTTACGGTGGCTACACCTTC. This sequence joins TRBV12-5 and TRBJ1-2; the D gene is possibly TRBD1 (5 bases). The CDR3 spans 13 residues. V was cut by 10 bases and J by 7 bases, with 19 bases left in between. Germline CDR1 LGHNT, CDR2 FRNRAP. Combining the CDR3 with reference TRBV12-5 and TRBJ1-2 gives the whole variable domain DARVTQTPRHKVTEMGQEVTMRCQPILGHNTVFWYRQTMMQGLELLAYFRNRAPLDDSGMPKDRFSAEMPDATLATLKIQPSEPRDSAVYFCATGGEAYGGYTFGSGTRLTVV.

The V and J genes are TRBV4-1 and TRBJ1-2; 7 bases line up with TRBD1. The V and J ends lost 3 bases and 8 bases, in that order; junction bases with no gene match: 9. The CDR3 runs 14 residues. Germline V gene data show CDR1 as MGHRA and CDR2 as YSYEKL. The DNA of the CDR3 is TGCGCCAGCAGCCACGTGGGACAGACGTCGGGCTACACCTTC. Its translation: CASSHVGQTSGYTF.

The chain links TRBV19 to TRBJ2-7, with TRBD2 matching over 8 bases. This CDR3 is built from 15 residues. Trimming cost V 10 bases and J 6 bases; bases outside gene matches: 17. The germline gives CDR1 LNHDA, CDR2 SQIVND (reference sequence). The CDR3 region has the DNA TGTGCCACTCAGGTCATTTCCGGGAGGGTTCGCGAGCAGTACTTC. Translated, it gives CATQVISGRVREQYF.

The chain combines TRBV15 with TRBJ2-2; 7 bases are a match to TRBD2. V shed 3 bases and J 6 bases; nucleotides not matched to a gene: 4. The length of the CDR3 is 14 residues. Germline CDR1 LNHNV, CDR2 YYDKDF (reference sequence). CDR3 in amino acids: CATSSGRSAGELFF. The CDR3, as DNA: TGTGCCACCAGCAGCGGGAGGTCGGCCGGGGAGCTGTTTTTT. The whole variable domain, filled in from reference TRBV15 and TRBJ2-2, reads DAMVIQNPRYQVTQFGKPVTLSCSQTLNHNVMYWYQQKSSQAPKLLFHYYDKDFNNEADTPDNFQSRRPNTSFCFLDIRSPGLGDTAMYLCATSSGRSAGELFFGEGSRLTVL.

The CDR3 coding sequence is TGTGCCAGCAGTGAAGCGGGGGGGACAGGGAGGCCCCAGCATTTT. Its protein product is CASSEAGGTGRPQHF. The chain recombines TRBV2 with TRBJ1-5, with 9 bases fitting TRBD1. The junction had 6 bases not matched to a gene; V was cut back by 0 bases and J by 9 bases. Germline V lookup: CDR1 SNHLY, CDR2 FYNNEI. CDR3 length: 15 amino acids.

The V call is TRBV9, the J call TRBJ2-7; TRBD2 is a possible D gene (6 bases). The CDR3 extends over 14 amino acids. V was shortened by 4 bases and J by 6 bases, with 17 bases between the two germline ends. CDR1 is SGDLS and CDR2 is YYNGEE in the germline V gene. The CDR3 here is CASSPRGLSLEQYF. CDR3 bases: TGTGCCAGCAGCCCGAGGGGACTCAGCCTCGAGCAGTACTTC.

V and J are TRBV27 and TRBJ1-2; 8 bases are shared with TRBD1. This CDR3 region has 15 residues. The V gene end was trimmed by 5 bases and the J gene end by 3 bases; junction bases not matched to a gene: 8. The V gene's germline CDR1 is MNHEY and CDR2 SMNVEV (reference sequence). The CDR3 sequence: CASSTRTGSDYGYTF. The CDR3 DNA sequence: TGTGCCAGCAGTACTCGGACAGGGTCGGACTATGGCTACACCTTC.

The V call is TRBV4-3, the J call TRBJ2-4; TRBD2 aligns across 7 bases. V shed 1 base, J shed 1 base, and the junction held 1 base outside the gene matches. The CDR3 is 15 amino acids. Per the germline V gene, CDR1 is LGHNA and CDR2 is YSLEER. The CDR3 loop is CASSQVGGAKNIQYF. The CDR3 nucleotides read TGCGCCAGCAGCCAAGTGGGGGGGGCCAAAAACATTCAGTACTTC.

This chain uses TRBV4-2 with TRBJ2-5, with 9 bases identical to TRBD2. V was pared by 0 bases and J by 1 base, with 0 bases of the junction left unmatched. Germline V lookup: CDR1 LGHNA, CDR2 YNFKEQ. The CDR3 is made up of 15 amino acids. The CDR3 DNA follows: TGTGCCAGCAGCCAAGAGCGGGGGGGCCAAGAGACCCAGTACTTC. Translated: CASSQERGGQETQYF.

The chain recombines TRBV13 with TRBJ2-1, with 9 bases that match TRBD1. This CDR3 has 16 amino acids. J gave up 1 base and V 4 bases, and 5 bases lay outside the gene matches. Per the germline V gene, CDR1 is PRHDT and CDR2 is FYEKMQ (reference sequence). CDR3 amino acids: CASSSRTGASYNEQFF. CDR3 DNA sequence: TGTGCCAGCAGCTCCCGGACAGGGGCTTCCTACAATGAGCAGTTCTTC. The full variable domain, completed using reference TRBV13 and TRBJ2-1, is AAGVIQSPRHLIKEKRETATLKCYPIPRHDTVYWYQQGPGQDPQFLISFYEKMQSDKGSIPDRFSAQQFSDYHSELNMSSLELGDSALYFCASSSRTGASYNEQFFGPGTRLTVL.

The rearrangement links TRBV19 to TRBJ1-3, with TRBD1 identical over 9 bases. Germline trimming cut 3 bases from V and 0 bases from J; bases unmatched to any gene: 12. This CDR3 comprises 19 residues. Germline CDR1 LNHDA, CDR2 SQIVND (reference sequence). CDR3 sequence: CASSIRRWDREVSGNTIYF. DNA for the CDR3: TGTGCCAGTAGTATTCGAAGATGGGACAGGGAAGTCTCTGGAAACACCATATATTTT.

This clone is a singleton in its sample. The chain uses TRBV19 and TRBJ1-2; D is ambiguous. Looked up from germline, CDR1 is LNHDA and CDR2 is SQIVND (reference sequence). The V end lost 6 bases, the J end lost 4 bases, and 9 bases lay between the germline ends. The CDR3 runs 12 residues. For the CDR3, the DNA is TGTGCCAGTAGAGAGGGTATCTATGGCTACACCTTC. Encoded protein: CASREGIYGYTF.

This clone was counted a few times. J is TRBJ2-1 and V is TRBV5-6; D is ambiguous. CDR1 is SGHDT, CDR2 YYEEEE, per germline. V lost 0 bases and J lost 0, with 16 bases in between. The CDR3 spans 18 residues. CDR3 sequence reads: CASSLAPLNGSSYNEQFF. For the CDR3, the DNA is TGTGCCAGCAGCTTGGCCCCTCTCAACGGTTCCTCCTACAATGAGCAGTTCTTC.

This rearrangement joins TRBV27 to TRBJ2-1, with D possibly being TRBD2 (6 bases). The V gene's germline CDR1 is MNHEY and CDR2 SMNVEV (reference sequence). V lost 4 bases and J 5 bases, leaving 12 bases between the germline ends. The CDR3 consists of 14 residues. The CDR3 coding sequence is TGTGCCAGCAGTTCCAGACTAGGCAACAATGAGCAGTTCTTC. This codes for CASSSRLGNNEQFF.

This chain connects TRBV5-3 to TRBJ2-3; D is perhaps TRBD2 (6 bases). TRBV5-3 falls under the ORF class, with uncertain function. The CDR3 spans 11 residues. V lost 7 bases and J 5 bases, leaving 8 bases between the germline ends. Here the CDR3 DNA reads TGTGCCAGACGGGGGAGAGATACGCAGTATTTT. This encodes CARRGRDTQYF.